This T cell receptor (beta chain) came from a study of CD8 T cells in Susac syndrome. Study results and limitations: The study conceded that relatively few individuals underwent its TCR sequencing and HLA analysis.

The multiple sclerosis controls, all treatment-naive patients, had relapsing-remitting disease that was stable or active. An amount of RNA that ranged from 0.5 to 1 ug was reverse transcribed with random hexamers. Across 54 Vbeta and 13 Jbeta, immunoSEQ multiplex PCR amplified TCR beta CDR3. Each CDR3 protein is one row after TCRdb ran MiXCR on the immunoSEQ multiplex PCR reads. Seen here are some 200,000 distinct CDR3 sequences, roughly 96% observed once, and the top ten hold roughly 0.094%. The length of the CDR3 is 14 residues. The V gene's germline CDR1 is LGHDT and CDR2 YNNKEL (reference sequence). Germline trimming cut 0 bases from V and 6 bases from J; bases unmatched to any gene: 2. In this sample, this clonotype turned up once. The antigen is not known.

The sample comprised CD4+ T cells from PBMCs. The chain employs TRBV3-1 and TRBJ1-2; 9 bases map to TRBD1. The TCR originated in a human donor with multiple sclerosis. The CDR3 spells CASSQDGTGNGYTF. The CDR3 region has the DNA TGTGCCAGCAGCCAAGACGGGACAGGGAATGGCTACACCTTC.